The source of this T cell receptor (delta chain) is a study of gamma-delta T cells after stem cell transplantation. After removal of 4 bases from V and 0 bases from J, the junction contained 31 bases not matched to a gene. Looked up from germline, CDR1 is TSWWSYY and CDR2 is QGS. The CDR3 extends over 24 amino acids. TCRdb re-called the RT-PCR reads using CATT. Of a few thousand delta-chain clones listed, 15% to 20% are singletons. This clone qualifies as medium-sized. The genes are TRDV1 and TRDJ1; 8 bases match TRDD2. The TCR was taken from a human donor. It is not recorded whose cells these are; they may come from a transplant donor. Sequencing was performed on gamma-delta T cells. The CDR3 loop is CALGGTPLPTQIPGADPYTDKLIF. Written as DNA, the CDR3 is TGTGCTCTTGGGGGCACCCCTCTTCCTACCCAGATTCCGGGGGCTGACCCGTACACCGATAAACTCATCTTT.